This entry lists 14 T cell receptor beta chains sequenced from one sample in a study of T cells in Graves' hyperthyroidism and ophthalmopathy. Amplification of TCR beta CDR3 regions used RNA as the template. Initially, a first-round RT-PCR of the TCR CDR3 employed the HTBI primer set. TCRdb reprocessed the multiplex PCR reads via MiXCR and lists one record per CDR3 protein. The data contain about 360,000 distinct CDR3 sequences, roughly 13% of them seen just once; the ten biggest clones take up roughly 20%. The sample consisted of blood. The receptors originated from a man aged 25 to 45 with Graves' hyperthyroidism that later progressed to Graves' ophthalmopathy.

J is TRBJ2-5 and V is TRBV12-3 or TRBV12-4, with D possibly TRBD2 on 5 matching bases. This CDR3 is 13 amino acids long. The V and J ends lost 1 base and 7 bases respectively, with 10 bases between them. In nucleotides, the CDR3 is TGTGCCAGCAGTTTAGGCTCCGGGGTGACCCAGTACTTC. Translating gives CASSLGSGVTQYF.

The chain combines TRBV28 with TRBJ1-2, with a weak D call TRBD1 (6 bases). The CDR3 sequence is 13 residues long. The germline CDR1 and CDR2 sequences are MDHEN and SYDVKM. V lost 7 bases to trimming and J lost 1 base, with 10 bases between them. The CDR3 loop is CASNTGINYGYTF. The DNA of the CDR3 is TGTGCCAGCAACACAGGGATTAACTATGGCTACACCTTC.

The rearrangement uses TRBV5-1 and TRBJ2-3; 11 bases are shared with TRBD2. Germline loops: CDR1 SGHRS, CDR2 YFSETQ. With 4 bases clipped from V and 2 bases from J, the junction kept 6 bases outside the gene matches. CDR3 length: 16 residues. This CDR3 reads CASSEGLAENTDTQYF. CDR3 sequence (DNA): TGCGCCAGCAGCGAGGGACTAGCGGAAAACACAGATACGCAGTATTTT.

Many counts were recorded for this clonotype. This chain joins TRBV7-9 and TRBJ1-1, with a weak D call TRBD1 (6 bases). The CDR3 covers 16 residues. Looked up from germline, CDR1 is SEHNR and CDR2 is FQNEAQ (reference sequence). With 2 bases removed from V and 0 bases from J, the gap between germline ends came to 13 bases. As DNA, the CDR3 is TGTGCCAGCAGCTTAAGGGGGGGGCTCATGAACACTGAAGCTTTCTTT. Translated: CASSLRGGLMNTEAFF.

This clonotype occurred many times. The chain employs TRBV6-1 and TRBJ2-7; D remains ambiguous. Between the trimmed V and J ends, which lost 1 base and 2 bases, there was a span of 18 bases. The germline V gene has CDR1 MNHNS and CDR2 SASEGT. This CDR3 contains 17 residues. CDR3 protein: CASSEGFRGKVPYEQYF. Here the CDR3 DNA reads TGTGCCAGCAGTGAAGGGTTTCGTGGTAAGGTACCCTACGAGCAGTACTTC.

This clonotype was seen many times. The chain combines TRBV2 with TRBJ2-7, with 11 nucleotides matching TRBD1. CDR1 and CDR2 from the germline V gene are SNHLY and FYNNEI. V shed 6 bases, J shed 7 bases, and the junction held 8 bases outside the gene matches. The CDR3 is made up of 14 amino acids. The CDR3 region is CASSRGTGGVEQYF. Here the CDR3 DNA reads TGTGCCAGCAGCCGGGGGACAGGGGGGGTGGAGCAGTACTTC.

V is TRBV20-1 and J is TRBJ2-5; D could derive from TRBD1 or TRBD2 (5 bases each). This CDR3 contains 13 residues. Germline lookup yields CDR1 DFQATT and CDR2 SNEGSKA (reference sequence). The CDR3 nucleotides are TGCATTGCCCCGGGACGCTCACAAGAGACCCAGTACTTC. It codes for CIAPGRSQETQYF.

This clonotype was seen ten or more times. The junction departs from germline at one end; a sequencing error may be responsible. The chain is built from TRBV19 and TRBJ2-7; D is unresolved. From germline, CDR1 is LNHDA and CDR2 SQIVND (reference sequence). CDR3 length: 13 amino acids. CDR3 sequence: CASSLTPSDEQYF. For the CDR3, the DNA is TGTGCCAGTAGTCTGACTCCCTCCGACGAGCAGTACTTC.

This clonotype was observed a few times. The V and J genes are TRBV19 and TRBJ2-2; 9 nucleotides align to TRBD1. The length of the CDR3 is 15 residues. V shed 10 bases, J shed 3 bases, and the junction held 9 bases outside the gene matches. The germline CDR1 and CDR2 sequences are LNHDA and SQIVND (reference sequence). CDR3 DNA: TGTGCCACCTCCGCGGGACAGGGTTACACCGGGGAGCTGTTTTTT. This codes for CATSAGQGYTGELFF.

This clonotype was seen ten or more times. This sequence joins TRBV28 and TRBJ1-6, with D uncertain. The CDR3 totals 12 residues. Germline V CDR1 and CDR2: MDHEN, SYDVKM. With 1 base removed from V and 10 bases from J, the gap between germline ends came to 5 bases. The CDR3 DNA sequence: TGTGCCAGCAGTTTATTTACCTCACCCCTCCACTTT. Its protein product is CASSLFTSPLHF. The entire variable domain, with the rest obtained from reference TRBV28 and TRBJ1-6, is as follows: DVKVTQSSRYLVKRTGEKVFLECVQDMDHENMFWYRQDPGLGLRLIYFSYDVKMKEKGDIPEGYSVSREKKERFSLILESASTNQTSMYLCASSLFTSPLHFGNGTRLTVT.

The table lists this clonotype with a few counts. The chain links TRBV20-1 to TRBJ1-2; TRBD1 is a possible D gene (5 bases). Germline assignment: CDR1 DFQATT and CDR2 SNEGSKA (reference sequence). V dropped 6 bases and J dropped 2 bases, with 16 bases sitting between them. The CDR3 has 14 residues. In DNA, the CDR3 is TGCAGTGCCCCAAGGGTCGACAGAAACTATGGCTACACCTTC. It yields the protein CSAPRVDRNYGYTF.

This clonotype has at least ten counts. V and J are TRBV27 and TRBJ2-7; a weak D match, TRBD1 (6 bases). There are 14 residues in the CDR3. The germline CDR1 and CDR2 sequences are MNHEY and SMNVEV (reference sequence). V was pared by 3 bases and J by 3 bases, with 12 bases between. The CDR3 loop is CASSFQDSRYEQYF. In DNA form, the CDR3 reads TGTGCCAGCAGTTTCCAGGACAGTCGCTACGAGCAGTACTTC.

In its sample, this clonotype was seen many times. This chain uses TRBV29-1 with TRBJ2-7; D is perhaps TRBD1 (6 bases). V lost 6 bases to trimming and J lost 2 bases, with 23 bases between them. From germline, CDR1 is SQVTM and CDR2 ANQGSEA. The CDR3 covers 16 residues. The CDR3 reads CSVSILRGIGTYEQYF. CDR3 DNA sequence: TGCAGCGTCTCCATTCTAAGGGGGATCGGTACCTACGAGCAGTACTTC.

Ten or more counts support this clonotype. In DNA form, the CDR3 reads TGTGCCAGCAGCTTAGGGGTGGCCACTGAAGCTTTCTTT. This translates into CASSLGVATEAFF. V gene TRBV13 combines with J gene TRBJ1-1; D is undetermined. The CDR3 loop spans 13 amino acids. Looked up from germline, CDR1 is PRHDT and CDR2 is FYEKMQ (reference sequence). Trimming took 0 bases from V and 4 from J, leaving 6 bases between them.